These 17 T cell receptor beta chains were sequenced from one sample in a study of lung T cells in sarcoidosis with Löfgren's syndrome. TCRdb analysed the reads with MiXCR anew, one entry per CDR3 protein. The sample has fewer than 80,000 distinct CDR3 sequences; about 20% are singletons. Input material: CD4+ T cells from PBMCs. All receptors derive from a human donor with sarcoidosis (Löfgren's syndrome or another form), or a control subject (not recorded which).

This clonotype appeared many times. The rearrangement joins TRBV15 to TRBJ2-1, with D unresolved. This CDR3 spans 16 amino acids. V was clipped by 0 bases and J by 1 base, with 10 bases between them. Germline-derived CDR1 and CDR2 are LNHNV and YYDKDF (reference sequence). CDR3 nucleotide sequence: TGTGCCACCAGCAGAGATCGGGTTAGGTCCTACAATGAGCAGTTCTTC. Protein sequence: CATSRDRVRSYNEQFF.

V gene TRBV7-9 combines with J gene TRBJ2-1; D unclear. Looked up from germline, CDR1 is SEHNR and CDR2 is FQNEAQ (reference sequence). Trimming shortened V by 4 bases and J by 0 bases, and 19 bases separated the two germline ends. The CDR3 is made up of 18 amino acids. The CDR3, as DNA: TGTGCCAGCAGCTCGATAGTTACAATCCCAAGCTCCTACAATGAGCAGTTCTTC. It codes for CASSSIVTIPSSYNEQFF.

This clonotype has a count of ten or more. This rearrangement joins TRBV6-2 or TRBV6-3 to TRBJ2-3, with 7 bases matching TRBD2. CDR3 length: 14 residues. The germline V gene encodes CDR1 MNHEY and CDR2 SVGEGT. Germline trimming cut 6 bases from V and 2 bases from J; bases unmatched to any gene: 5. The DNA for the CDR3 is TGTGCCAGCAGGTATCTAGCGGTCACAGATACGCAGTATTTT. Encoded protein: CASRYLAVTDTQYF.

This clonotype was recorded at least ten times. This sequence joins TRBV28 and TRBJ2-3; 8 bases agree with TRBD2. Germline CDR1 is MDHEN and CDR2 is SYDVKM. J lost 6 bases, V lost 5 bases, and 7 bases had no gene match. This CDR3 region has 14 residues. CDR3 region: CASSPGGAQDTQYF. The DNA for the CDR3 is TGTGCCAGCAGTCCGGGGGGGGCCCAGGATACGCAGTATTTT.

This clonotype was observed a few times. The rearrangement joins TRBV12-3 or TRBV12-4 to TRBJ2-5; 10 bases match TRBD1. J was trimmed by 0 bases and V by 5 bases; bases with no gene match: 6. The CDR3 length is 16 residues. The CDR3 loop reads CASSTGQGSYQETQYF. CDR3 nucleotides: TGTGCCAGCAGTACGGGACAGGGGTCCTACCAAGAGACCCAGTACTTC.

The chain recombines TRBV7-6 with TRBJ2-3, with D uncertain. Deletions cut 5 bases from V and 4 bases from J, with 13 bases between. The CDR3 totals 14 residues. Germline assignment: CDR1 SGHVS and CDR2 FNYEAQ. The CDR3 DNA is TGTGCCAGCAGCCGTACAGAAACAGCAGATACGCAGTATTTT. Its translation: CASSRTETADTQYF.

In DNA form, the CDR3 reads TGTGCCAGCTCCCGCCAGGGGGTAGCCTACGAGCAGTACGTC. Translated: CASSRQGVAYEQYV. The V and J genes are TRBV18 and TRBJ2-7; TRBD1 matches 7 bases. Germline V gene sequence: CDR1 KGHSH, CDR2 LQKENI. The J segment lost 2 bases and the V segment lost 6 bases, leaving 7 bases of the junction unmatched. This CDR3 is built from 14 residues.

This clonotype was recorded many times. V usage is TRBV6-1 and J usage is TRBJ2-7; D unresolved. V gave up 5 bases and J gave up 3 bases, with 23 bases separating them. This CDR3 has 17 amino acids. Germline V gene sequence: CDR1 MNHNS, CDR2 SASEGT. The CDR3 coding sequence is TGTGCCAGCAGTCTCACAACCCTAGTGGATGTGTACTACGAGCAGTACTTC. Protein: CASSLTTLVDVYYEQYF.

V gene TRBV19 combines with J gene TRBJ1-1, with D tentatively TRBD1 (5 bases). The CDR3 consists of 14 residues. V lost 7 bases to trimming and J lost 5 bases, with 17 bases between them. Germline V gene lookup returns CDR1 LNHDA and CDR2 SQIVND (reference sequence). CDR3 DNA sequence: TGTGCCAGTATGCGGGGCCTGGAGGGGACTGAAGCTTTCTTT. Amino acid sequence: CASMRGLEGTEAFF.

This clonotype was detected ten times or more. This chain connects TRBV12-3 or TRBV12-4 to TRBJ1-5; the match to TRBD1 covers 8 bases. The CDR3 consists of 16 residues. J gave up 5 bases and V 1 base, and 7 bases lay outside the gene matches. The CDR3 DNA reads TGTGCCAGCAGTTTAGGCGGGCAGGGGGCGGATCAGCCCCAGCATTTT. Amino acids: CASSLGGQGADQPQHF.

This clonotype was counted at least ten times. The gene calls are TRBV6-1 and TRBJ2-7; no definite D call. Germline CDR1 MNHNS, CDR2 SASEGT. The CDR3 extends over 14 amino acids. V lost 2 bases and J 2 bases, leaving 10 bases between the germline ends. The CDR3: CASSENRLAYEQYF. As DNA, the CDR3 is TGTGCCAGCAGTGAAAACCGGCTAGCCTACGAGCAGTACTTC.

In the case of this clonotype: A much larger clone sits a single nucleotide away, making a read error possible. J is TRBJ1-1 and V is TRBV20-1; D uncertain. Per the germline V gene, CDR1 is DFQATT and CDR2 is SNEGSKA (reference sequence). The length of the CDR3 is 13 residues. CDR3 protein: CSASPRTNIEAFF. CDR3 DNA sequence: TGCAGTGCTAGTCCCAGGACTAACATTGAAGCTTTCTTT.

This chain links TRBV20-1 with TRBJ1-5, with TRBD1 matching 9 bases. V lost 4 bases to trimming and J lost 0 bases; unmatched junction nucleotides: 7. This CDR3 comprises 16 residues. The V gene's germline CDR1 is DFQATT and CDR2 SNEGSKA (reference sequence). The DNA of the CDR3 is TGCAGTGCTAAAGAAGGGACAGGGAATAGCAATCAGCCCCAGCATTTT. This translates into CSAKEGTGNSNQPQHF.

About this clonotype itself: The junction departs from germline at one end; a sequencing error may be responsible. The chain recombines TRBV19 with TRBJ1-5, with D maybe TRBD1 (5 bases). In germline, CDR1 is LNHDA, CDR2 SQIVND (reference sequence). The CDR3 is made up of 14 amino acids. CDR3 sequence: CASTSPGRNHPQHF. The CDR3 nucleotides read TGTGCCAGTACTTCACCAGGGCGCAATCATCCCCAGCATTTT.

This rearrangement joins TRBV18 to TRBJ2-3; unclear D gene. CDR3 length: 11 amino acids. Germline values: CDR1 KGHSH, CDR2 LQKENI. V lost 2 bases, J lost 5 bases, and 2 bases lay in between. Here the CDR3 DNA reads TGTGCCAGCTCACCAGTAGATACGCAGTATTTT. Translating gives CASSPVDTQYF.

Judged by abundance, this clonotype is medium-sized. The gene calls are TRBV27 and TRBJ1-5; 10 bases align to TRBD1. CDR3 size: 16 residues. The germline CDR1 and CDR2 sequences are MNHEY and SMNVEV (reference sequence). The ends lost 6 bases at V and 6 bases at J; junction bases unmatched: 11. The CDR3 spells CASRRQGAEFGQPQHF. Written as DNA, the CDR3 is TGTGCCAGCAGGCGACAGGGGGCCGAGTTCGGTCAGCCCCAGCATTTT.

A word on this clonotype: Possible read error: a much larger clone is one base away. The J gene is TRBJ2-7, the V gene TRBV19, with TRBD2 as a possible D gene (6 bases). CDR1 is LNHDA, CDR2 SQIVND, per germline (reference sequence). CDR3 size: 13 residues. The CDR3 loop reads CATSKAWRDERYF. For the CDR3, the DNA is TGTGCCACCTCGAAGGCTTGGAGGGACGAGCGGTACTTC.